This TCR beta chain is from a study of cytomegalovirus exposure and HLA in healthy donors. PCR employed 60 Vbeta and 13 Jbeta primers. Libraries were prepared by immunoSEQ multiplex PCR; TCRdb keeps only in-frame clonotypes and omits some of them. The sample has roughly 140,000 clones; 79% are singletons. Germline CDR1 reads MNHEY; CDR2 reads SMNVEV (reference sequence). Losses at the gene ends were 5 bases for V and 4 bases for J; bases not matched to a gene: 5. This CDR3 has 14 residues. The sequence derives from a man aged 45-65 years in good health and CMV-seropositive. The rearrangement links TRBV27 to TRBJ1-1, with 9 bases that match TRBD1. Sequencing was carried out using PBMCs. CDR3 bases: TGTGCCAGCAGTCACAGGGGGCTGGGCACTGAAGCTTTCTTT. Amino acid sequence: CASSHRGLGTEAFF.